This T cell receptor (beta chain) comes out of a study of CD8+ T cells in alopecia areata. General observations from the study: On tofacitinib, scalp and blood still held many of the expanded lesional clones.

Treatment described: oral pan-JAK inhibitor, 5-10 mg twice daily. cDNA prepared by RNA extraction and subsequent reverse transcription served as the template for sequencing. Only in-frame clones appear in the TCRdb table, and some are missing; sequencing was by immunoSEQ multiplex PCR. Of under 200,000 clones detected, less than 70% appear once; the ten largest clones hold around 14%. The CDR3 length is 15 residues. V shed 0 bases and J shed 1 base, with 7 bases lying between them. Germline-derived CDR1 and CDR2 are SGHRS and YFSETQ. This clone was detected only a few times. As yet, its antigen is unknown.

J is TRBJ2-2 and V is TRBV5-1; D is ambiguous. This clonotype originated in a human donor with alopecia areata. The specimen was CD4+ T cells sorted from blood, collected at week 24, from a patient treated with tofacitinib. The CDR3 loop reads CASSLDWGNTGELFF. In DNA form, the CDR3 reads TGCGCCAGCAGCTTGGACTGGGGGAACACCGGGGAGCTGTTTTTT.